This T cell receptor beta chain originates from a study of blood T cell repertoires in COVID-19. The CDR3 consists of 12 residues. Germline V gives CDR1 PRHDT, CDR2 FYEKMQ (reference sequence). Trimming shortened V by 0 bases and J by 8 bases, and 7 bases separated the two germline ends. In the study's own analysis: Amplification of reference gene primers provided the estimated nucleated cell counts. Sequencing was performed with immunoSEQ multiplex PCR; in TCRdb, only in-frame clones are kept and a portion is missing. That table is the source of V, J and clone size, and D and trimming were worked out from the DNA. The top ten hold around 4% of the sample, which has about 200,000 clones, roughly 86% seen once. The age range of participants was about 18 to 100 years, with residence in fewer than 25 US areas. Cohort allocation depended upon clinical history that participants reported.

This chain joins TRBV13 and TRBJ1-2; no reliable D call. This TCR was sampled from a woman aged 25-40 years with acute COVID-19. Sequences were obtained from PBMCs or T cells enriched from blood (not recorded which). The CDR3 nucleotides are TGTGCCAGCAGCTTAGGCCGAGGGGGCTACACCTTC. Translation: CASSLGRGGYTF.